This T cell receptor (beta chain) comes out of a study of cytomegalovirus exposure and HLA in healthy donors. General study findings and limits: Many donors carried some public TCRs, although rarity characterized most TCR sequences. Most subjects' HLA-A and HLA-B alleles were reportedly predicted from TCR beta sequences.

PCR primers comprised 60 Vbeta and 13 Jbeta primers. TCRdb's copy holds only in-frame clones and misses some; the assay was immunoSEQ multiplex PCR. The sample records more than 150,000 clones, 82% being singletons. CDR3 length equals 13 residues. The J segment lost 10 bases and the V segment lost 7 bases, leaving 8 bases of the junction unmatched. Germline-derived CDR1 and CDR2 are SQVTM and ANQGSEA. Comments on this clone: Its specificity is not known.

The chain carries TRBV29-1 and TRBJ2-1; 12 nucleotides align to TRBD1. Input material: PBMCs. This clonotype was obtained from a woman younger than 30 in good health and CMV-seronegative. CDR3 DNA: TGCAGCGGGGGGGGACAGGGGGCTGGGGAGCAGTTCTTC. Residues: CSGGGQGAGEQFF.